The rows below give T cell receptor beta chains drawn from one sample of a study of vaccination and CD4 T cells after COVID-19. TCRdb analysed the PCR reads with MiXCR anew, one entry per CDR3 protein. Among fewer than 15,000 distinct CDR3 sequences listed, more than 40% were seen once. These TCRs' antigens remain unknown. The sample taken for sequencing was CD4+ T cells from blood, cultured in vitro. Receptor source: a human donor who had recovered from COVID-19. Each CDR3 is given with its conserved first and last residue. Each record gives: V gene, J gene, clone size, D gene, CDR3 protein, CDR3 DNA. The D gene is left open where the match is weak. Clone size appears in some rows only: once, few, many, or a class for an expanded clone.

TRBV27	TRBJ1-5	few	-	CASSLYGTNQPQHF	TGTGCCAGCAGTTTATACGGAACAAATCAGCCCCAGCATTTT
TRBV7-9	TRBJ1-2	few	TRBD1	CASSSRQSEGDRGKRNGYTF	TGTGCCAGCAGCTCCAGACAAAGCGAGGGGGACAGGGGAAAAAGAAATGGCTACACCTTC
TRBV24-1	TRBJ1-1	-	TRBD1	CATRDRGSTEAFF	TGTGCCACCCGGGACAGGGGTAGCACTGAAGCTTTCTTT
TRBV12-3/TRBV12-4	TRBJ2-7	-	TRBD2	CASSFLWDGGTSGNYEQYF	TGTGCCAGCAGTTTCTTGTGGGACGGAGGGACTAGCGGGAACTACGAGCAGTACTTC
TRBV28	TRBJ1-5	-	-	CASLGGGLGHWVNQPQHF	TGTGCCAGCCTAGGGGGTGGTTTAGGACACTGGGTCAATCAGCCCCAGCATTTT
TRBV7-6	TRBJ1-4	few	-	CASSLASGATNEKLFF	TGTGCCAGCAGCTTAGCGTCCGGAGCAACTAATGAAAAACTGTTTTTT
TRBV2	TRBJ1-4	once	TRBD1	CASSAQGAESEKLFF	TGTGCCAGCAGTGCCCAGGGGGCTGAGTCGGAAAAACTGTTTTTT
TRBV27	TRBJ2-1	-	TRBD2	CASSNYAGLAAYNEQFF	TGTGCCAGCAGTAATTATGCGGGACTAGCGGCCTACAATGAGCAGTTCTTC
TRBV5-6	TRBJ1-2	-	-	CASSLAGQSPAYGYTF	TGTGCCAGCAGCTTGGCCGGGCAGAGTCCCGCCTATGGCTACACCTTC
TRBV4-2	TRBJ2-3	-	TRBD2	CASSQLAGGLNTDTQYF	TGTGCCAGCAGCCAACTAGCGGGGGGGCTCAACACAGATACGCAGTATTTT
TRBV7-9	TRBJ1-1	-	-	CASSLGGLGNTEAFF	TGTGCCAGCAGCTTAGGGGGCCTTGGGAACACTGAAGCTTTCTTT